Listed here are 26 T cell receptor beta chains from one sample, sequenced in a study of OX40 agonist ivuxolimab in advanced cancers. The library came from the immunoSEQ multiplex PCR assay. Drawn from immuneACCESS, this table holds only the in-frame rearrangements with V and J called that TCRdb kept. Clones are partly lost; checked studies trace under half to an unresolved V gene and leave the rest unexplained. The sample contains under 85,000 clones, 70% to 90% of them found a single time. Of the sample, 1.5% to 2% falls within the top ten clones. Specimen: CD4+ or CD8+ T cells sorted from blood, collected in a trial of the OX40 agonist ivuxolimab. The receptors originated from an adult with an advanced solid tumor such as melanoma, head and neck, liver or kidney cancer.

This rearrangement joins TRBV10-2 to TRBJ2-1; D is unresolved. The CDR3 contains 10 residues. V lost 10 bases and J 5 bases, leaving 6 bases between the germline ends. CDR1 is WSHSY and CDR2 is SAAADI in the germline V gene. The CDR3 loop is CANEDNEQFF. The CDR3 nucleotides are TGCGCCAACGAGGACAATGAGCAGTTCTTC.

The V and J genes are TRBV28 and TRBJ1-2; 9 bases line up with TRBD1. This CDR3 contains 15 residues. Trimming cost V 5 bases and J 5 bases; bases outside gene matches: 9. Germline values: CDR1 MDHEN, CDR2 SYDVKM. The chain's CDR3 is CASSTGTGLGYGYTF. CDR3 bases: TGTGCCAGCAGTACGGGGACAGGGTTGGGGTATGGCTACACCTTC.

The J gene is TRBJ1-1, the V gene TRBV5-6; 9 nucleotides align to TRBD1. V gave up 4 bases and J gave up 2 bases; unmatched junction bases: 6. Germline V gene data show CDR1 as SGHDT and CDR2 as YYEEEE. The CDR3 covers 15 residues. The CDR3 DNA reads as TGTGCCAGCAGCCGACCGGGACAGGGAAACACTGAAGCTTTCTTT. Its translation is CASSRPGQGNTEAFF.

The chain carries TRBV5-1 and TRBJ2-5; maybe TRBD1 (6 bases). Germline CDR1 is SGHRS and CDR2 is YFSETQ. This CDR3 region has 14 residues. V lost 4 bases and J 4 bases, leaving 14 bases between the germline ends. CDR3 residues: CASSGRGFAETQYF. The CDR3 region has the DNA TGCGCCAGCAGCGGCAGGGGATTTGCAGAGACCCAGTACTTC. The complete variable domain, with remaining parts taken from reference TRBV5-1 and TRBJ2-5, reads KAGVTQTPRYLIKTRGQQVTLSCSPISGHRSVSWYQQTPGQGLQFLFEYFSETQRNKGNFPGRFSGRQFSNSRSEMNVSTLELGDSALYLCASSGRGFAETQYFGPGTRLLVL.

The V and J genes are TRBV5-4 and TRBJ2-2; 7 bases match TRBD1. CDR1 SGHNT and CDR2 YYREEE come from the germline V gene (reference sequence). Trimming cost V 4 bases and J 6 bases; bases outside gene matches: 12. CDR3 length: 16 amino acids. CDR3 loop: CASSDPRQGKAGELFF. CDR3 sequence (DNA): TGTGCCAGCAGCGATCCTAGACAGGGAAAGGCCGGGGAGCTGTTTTTT. Filled out from reference TRBV5-4 and TRBJ2-2, the complete variable domain reads ETGVTQSPTHLIKTRGQQVTLRCSSQSGHNTVSWYQQALGQGPQFIFQYYREEENGRGNFPPRFSGLQFPNYSSELNVNALELDDSALYLCASSDPRQGKAGELFFGEGSRLTVL.

The gene calls are TRBV7-2 and TRBJ1-1, with D perhaps matching TRBD1 (5 bases). The V end was cut by 7 bases, the J end by 1 base, with 10 bases between. Germline V gene sequence: CDR1 SGHTA, CDR2 FQGNSA. This CDR3 comprises 13 residues. CDR3 in DNA: TGTGCCAGCAACCCCCAGGGGAACACTGAAGCTTTCTTT. This translates into CASNPQGNTEAFF.

The chain combines TRBV28 with TRBJ1-2; 7 nucleotides line up with TRBD1. CDR1 and CDR2 from the germline V gene are MDHEN and SYDVKM. This CDR3 comprises 15 residues. V shed 5 bases and J 2 bases; nucleotides not matched to a gene: 8. In DNA, the CDR3 is TGTGCCAGCAGTGAACTAAAGGGGGCGAACTATGGCTACACCTTC. This encodes CASSELKGANYGYTF.

The rearrangement joins TRBV30 to TRBJ2-3, with unresolved D. This CDR3 is 14 amino acids long. Per germline, CDR1 GTSNPN and CDR2 SVGIG (reference sequence). V was trimmed by 2 bases and J by 0 bases, leaving 9 bases between them. Written as DNA, the CDR3 is TGTGCCTGGAGTTCCCTAGAGAGCACAGATACGCAGTATTTT. This gives the protein CAWSSLESTDTQYF.

This clone was counted only a few times. The V gene is TRBV27, the J gene TRBJ2-4, with 7 bases lining up with TRBD2. Germline values: CDR1 MNHEY, CDR2 SMNVEV (reference sequence). This CDR3 contains 18 residues. The ends lost 1 base at V and 6 bases at J; junction bases unmatched: 15. CDR3 sequence reads: CASSLFGPQAGRVNIQYF. CDR3 sequence (DNA): TGTGCCAGCAGTTTATTCGGGCCTCAGGCAGGGAGGGTAAACATTCAGTACTTC.

This rearrangement joins TRBV4-1 to TRBJ2-7; D gene ambiguous. CDR1 and CDR2 from the germline V gene are MGHRA and YSYEKL. The CDR3 extends over 15 amino acids. Trimming removed 5 bases from V and 0 bases from J, with 14 bases in between. CDR3 loop: CASSSQATYSYEQYF. The CDR3 DNA reads as TGCGCCAGCAGCTCTCAAGCCACCTACTCCTACGAGCAGTACTTC.

The chain recombines TRBV15 with TRBJ2-3; the D gene is possibly TRBD2 (6 bases). The CDR3 is 18 residues long. V shed 5 bases and J shed 1 base, with 22 bases lying between them. Germline V gene sequence: CDR1 LNHNV, CDR2 YYDKDF (reference sequence). The CDR3 here is CATSSRMGLAMGTDTQYF. In nucleotides, the CDR3 is TGTGCCACCAGCTCCCGCATGGGGCTAGCGATGGGCACAGATACGCAGTATTTT.

The chain carries TRBV4-2 and TRBJ2-3; D gene ambiguous. V was trimmed by 1 base and J by 2 bases, leaving 10 bases between them. This CDR3 contains 15 residues. Germline CDR1 and CDR2: LGHNA and YNFKEQ. The CDR3 here is CASSQGEGSTDTQYF. DNA for the CDR3: TGTGCCAGCAGCCAAGGGGAAGGTTCCACAGATACGCAGTATTTT.

V usage is TRBV7-3 and J usage is TRBJ2-1; tentative D call: TRBD1 (6 bases). Looked up from germline, CDR1 is SGHTA and CDR2 is FQGTGA. The V and J ends lost 1 base and 7 bases respectively, with 8 bases between them. This CDR3 comprises 13 residues. The CDR3 loop reads CASSLRGTNEQFF. DNA of the CDR3: TGTGCCAGCAGCTTAAGGGGGACAAATGAGCAGTTCTTC.

The V call is TRBV2, the J call TRBJ1-2; TRBD1 aligns across 9 bases. The CDR3 is 17 amino acids. The ends lost 5 bases at V and 6 bases at J; junction bases unmatched: 16. In germline, CDR1 is SNHLY, CDR2 FYNNEI. CDR3 amino acids: CASSFQQGAHGSNGYTF. The CDR3 region has the DNA TGTGCCAGCAGTTTCCAACAGGGGGCGCACGGTAGTAATGGCTACACCTTC.

CDR3 residues: CASSPPVGSKNIQYF. The CDR3 region has the DNA TGTGCCAGCAGCCCTCCCGTGGGGTCCAAAAACATTCAGTACTTC. The V gene is TRBV7-9, the J gene TRBJ2-4; no definite D call. CDR3 length: 15 amino acids. V was shortened by 5 bases and J by 2 bases, with 13 bases between the two germline ends. Germline V CDR1 and CDR2: SEHNR, FQNEAQ (reference sequence).

This clone was seen just once. CDR3 sequence (DNA): TGTGCCCCCGGGCAGGGGAACTCTGGGGCCAACGTCCTGACTTTC. It codes for CAPGQGNSGANVLTF. This chain connects TRBV7-9 to TRBJ2-6, with D possibly TRBD1 on 6 matching bases. Trimming stripped 11 bases from V and 0 bases from J, with 14 bases between. Germline CDR1 reads SEHNR; CDR2 reads FQNEAQ (reference sequence). The CDR3 extends over 15 amino acids.

This clone was counted once. The chain is built from TRBV2 and TRBJ1-1; 7 bases line up with TRBD1. CDR1 and CDR2 (germline): SNHLY, FYNNEI. CDR3 size: 14 residues. Trimming at V came to 7 bases and at J to 6 bases, leaving 11 bases not matched to a gene. CDR3 coding DNA: TGTGCCAGCACTGCTCACGACAGGGTGCCTGAAGCTTTCTTT. Protein product: CASTAHDRVPEAFF.

V and J are TRBV20-1 and TRBJ1-3, with D unclear. This CDR3 is built from 11 residues. Germline V gives CDR1 DFQATT, CDR2 SNEGSKA (reference sequence). V dropped 1 base and J dropped 6 bases, with 4 bases sitting between them. The CDR3 coding sequence is TGCAGTGCTAGAGGGGAAAACACCATATATTTT. Protein sequence: CSARGENTIYF.

This clone was seen just once. The chain employs TRBV5-1 and TRBJ2-2, with 8 bases matching TRBD1. V was pared by 3 bases and J by 7 bases, with 2 bases of the junction left unmatched. CDR3 size: 13 residues. In germline, CDR1 is SGHRS, CDR2 YFSETQ. The CDR3 sequence: CASSSTGDGELFF. As DNA, the CDR3 is TGCGCCAGCAGCTCGACAGGGGACGGGGAGCTGTTTTTT. Supplemented by reference TRBV5-1 and TRBJ2-2, the full variable domain reads KAGVTQTPRYLIKTRGQQVTLSCSPISGHRSVSWYQQTPGQGLQFLFEYFSETQRNKGNFPGRFSGRQFSNSRSEMNVSTLELGDSALYLCASSSTGDGELFFGEGSRLTVL.

The CDR3 DNA reads as TGTGCCAGCAGGGAGACTAGCGTTGGCACAGATACGCAGTATTTT. Protein sequence: CASRETSVGTDTQYF. This chain connects TRBV2 to TRBJ2-3; TRBD2 aligns across 8 bases. The ends lost 6 bases at V and 1 base at J; junction bases unmatched: 6. This CDR3 contains 15 residues. Germline CDR1 and CDR2: SNHLY and FYNNEI.

The CDR3: CASTQGGVAGEKLFF. DNA for the CDR3: TGTGCCAGCACCCAAGGGGGGGTCGCCGGTGAAAAACTGTTTTTT. V gene TRBV28 combines with J gene TRBJ1-4, with D perhaps matching TRBD1 (6 bases). Deletions cut 7 bases from V and 7 bases from J, with 19 bases between. The CDR3 length is 15 residues. Germline loops: CDR1 MDHEN, CDR2 SYDVKM.

The chain employs TRBV18 and TRBJ2-1, with 8 bases matching TRBD1. V gave up 3 bases and J gave up 2 bases; unmatched junction bases: 6. Germline assignment: CDR1 KGHSH and CDR2 LQKENI. This CDR3 has 16 residues. The CDR3 protein is CASSPRQGTTYNEQFF. The CDR3 DNA is TGTGCCAGCTCACCCCGACAGGGGACAACCTACAATGAGCAGTTCTTC.

Points on this clone: The sample holds other DNA sequences that translate to the same CDR3. V gene TRBV4-3 combines with J gene TRBJ2-5; 9 bases align to TRBD2. This CDR3 is built from 16 residues. The J segment lost 5 bases and the V segment lost 1 base, leaving 8 bases of the junction unmatched. Germline assignment: CDR1 LGHNA and CDR2 YSLEER. CDR3 in amino acids: CASSQVASGMDETQYF. The DNA for the CDR3 is TGCGCCAGCAGCCAAGTAGCTAGCGGGATGGATGAGACCCAGTACTTC.

CDR3 coding DNA: TGTGCCAGCAGCCCAAGGACTAGCGGGGTTGCGAACACCGGGGAGCTGTTTTTT. Its protein is CASSPRTSGVANTGELFF. This rearrangement joins TRBV7-3 to TRBJ2-2, with 12 bases identical to TRBD2. The V gene end was trimmed by 5 bases and the J gene end by 0 bases; junction bases not matched to a gene: 7. Germline-derived CDR1 and CDR2 are SGHTA and FQGTGA. The CDR3 contains 18 residues.

This clone showed up just once. This sequence joins TRBV7-2 and TRBJ2-1; TRBD2 matches 11 bases. The CDR3 extends over 15 amino acids. V shed 5 bases, J shed 6 bases, and the junction held 6 bases outside the gene matches. Germline CDR1 and CDR2: SGHTA and FQGNSA. The CDR3 is CASSRTSGSGNEQFF. In nucleotides, the CDR3 is TGTGCCAGCAGCCGCACTAGCGGGAGTGGCAATGAGCAGTTCTTC.

This clone was detected a few times. CDR3 sequence (DNA): TGTGCCAGCACCACAGCGGGAGGGCCCCGGGAGCTGTTTTTT. As protein: CASTTAGGPRELFF. V and J are TRBV9 and TRBJ2-2; TRBD2 agrees at 10 bases. The CDR3 runs to 14 residues. V was clipped by 6 bases and J by 9 bases; unmatched bases: 8. Looked up from germline, CDR1 is SGDLS and CDR2 is YYNGEE.